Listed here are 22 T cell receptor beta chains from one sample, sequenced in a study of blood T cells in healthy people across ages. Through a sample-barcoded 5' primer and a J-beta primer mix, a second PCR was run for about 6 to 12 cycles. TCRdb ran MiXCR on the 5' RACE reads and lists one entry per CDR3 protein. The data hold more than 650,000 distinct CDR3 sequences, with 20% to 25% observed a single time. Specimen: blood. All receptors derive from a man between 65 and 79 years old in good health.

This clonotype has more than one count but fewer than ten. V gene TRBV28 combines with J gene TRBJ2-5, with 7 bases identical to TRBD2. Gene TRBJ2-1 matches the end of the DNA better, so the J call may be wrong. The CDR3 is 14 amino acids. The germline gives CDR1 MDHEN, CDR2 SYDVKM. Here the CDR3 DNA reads TGTGCCAGCAGTAATTATAGAGCGGGAAGGGAGCAGTTCTTC. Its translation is CASSNYRAGREQFF.

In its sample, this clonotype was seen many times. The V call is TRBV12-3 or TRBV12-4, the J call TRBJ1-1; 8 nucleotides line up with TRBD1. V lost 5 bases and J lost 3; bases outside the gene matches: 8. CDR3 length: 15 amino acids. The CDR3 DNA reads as TGTGCCAGCAGTCCACGACAGGGGACCCACACTGAAGCTTTCTTT. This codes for CASSPRQGTHTEAFF.

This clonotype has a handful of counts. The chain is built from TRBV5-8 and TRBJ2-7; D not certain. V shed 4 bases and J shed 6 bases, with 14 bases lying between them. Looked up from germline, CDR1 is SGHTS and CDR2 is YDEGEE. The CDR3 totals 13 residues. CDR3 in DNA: TGTGCCAGCAGCCCTAGAAGTAATGGCGAGCAGTACGTC. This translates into CASSPRSNGEQYV.

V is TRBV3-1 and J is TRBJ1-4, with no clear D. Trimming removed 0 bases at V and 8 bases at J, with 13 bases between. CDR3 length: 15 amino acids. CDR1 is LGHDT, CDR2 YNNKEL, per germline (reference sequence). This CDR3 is CASSQEYVGGEKLFF. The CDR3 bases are TGTGCCAGCAGCCAAGAGTACGTGGGTGGAGAAAAACTGTTTTTT.

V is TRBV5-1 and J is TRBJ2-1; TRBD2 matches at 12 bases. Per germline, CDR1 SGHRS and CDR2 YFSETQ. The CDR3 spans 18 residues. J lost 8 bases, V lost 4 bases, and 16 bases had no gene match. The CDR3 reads CASSVTGSASGRAYEQFF. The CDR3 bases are TGCGCCAGCAGCGTTACAGGGTCGGCTAGCGGGAGGGCCTATGAGCAGTTCTTC.

The CDR3 region has the DNA TGTGCCAGCAGTCCGGAGACAGGGCGGTATGGCTACACCTTC. As protein: CASSPETGRYGYTF. The V call is TRBV27, the J call TRBJ1-2; 7 bases are shared with TRBD1. The CDR3 length is 14 residues. V lost 5 bases and J lost 5; bases outside the gene matches: 8. Germline assignment: CDR1 MNHEY and CDR2 SMNVEV (reference sequence).

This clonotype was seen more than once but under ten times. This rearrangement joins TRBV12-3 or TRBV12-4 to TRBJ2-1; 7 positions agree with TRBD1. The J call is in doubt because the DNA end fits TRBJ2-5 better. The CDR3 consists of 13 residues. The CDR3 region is CASSPTGVGTQYF. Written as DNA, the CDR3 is TGTGCCAGCAGTCCTACAGGGGTAGGGACCCAGTACTTC.

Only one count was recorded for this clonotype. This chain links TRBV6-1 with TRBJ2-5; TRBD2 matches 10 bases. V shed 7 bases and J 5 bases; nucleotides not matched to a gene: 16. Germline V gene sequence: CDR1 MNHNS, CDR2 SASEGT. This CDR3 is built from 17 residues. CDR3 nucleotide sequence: TGTGCCAGCAACCCCTGGACTAGCGGTAGTGCGAAGGAGACCCAGTACTTC. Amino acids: CASNPWTSGSAKETQYF.

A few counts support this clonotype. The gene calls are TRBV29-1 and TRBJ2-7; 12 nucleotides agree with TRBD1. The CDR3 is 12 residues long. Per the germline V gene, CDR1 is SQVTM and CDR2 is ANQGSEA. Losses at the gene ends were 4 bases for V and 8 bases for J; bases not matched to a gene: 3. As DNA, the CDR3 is TGCAGCGTTGTGGGACAGGGGGCGAAGCAGTACTTC. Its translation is CSVVGQGAKQYF.

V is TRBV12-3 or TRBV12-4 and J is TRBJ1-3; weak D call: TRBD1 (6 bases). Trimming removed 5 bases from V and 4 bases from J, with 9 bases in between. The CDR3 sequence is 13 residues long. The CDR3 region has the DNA TGTGCCAGCAGTCGAGGGACAGGAAACACCATATATTTT. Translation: CASSRGTGNTIYF.

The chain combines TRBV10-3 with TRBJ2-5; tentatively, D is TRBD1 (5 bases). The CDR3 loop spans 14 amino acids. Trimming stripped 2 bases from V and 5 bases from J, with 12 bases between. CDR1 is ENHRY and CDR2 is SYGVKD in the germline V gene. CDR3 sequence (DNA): TGTGCCATCAGTGAGATGGAACAGGCGGAGACCCAGTACTTC. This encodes CAISEMEQAETQYF.

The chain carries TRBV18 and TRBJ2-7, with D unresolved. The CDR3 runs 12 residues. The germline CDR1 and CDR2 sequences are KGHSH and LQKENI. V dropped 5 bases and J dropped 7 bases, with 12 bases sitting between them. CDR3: CASSTEGREQYF. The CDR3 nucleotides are TGTGCCAGCTCAACGGAAGGCCGTGAGCAGTACTTC.

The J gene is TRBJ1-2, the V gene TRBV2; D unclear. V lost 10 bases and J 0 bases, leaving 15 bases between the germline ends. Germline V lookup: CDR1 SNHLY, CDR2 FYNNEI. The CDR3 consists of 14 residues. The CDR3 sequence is CAMLKRRANYGYTF. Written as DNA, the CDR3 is TGTGCCATGCTCAAAAGGCGCGCTAACTATGGCTACACCTTC.

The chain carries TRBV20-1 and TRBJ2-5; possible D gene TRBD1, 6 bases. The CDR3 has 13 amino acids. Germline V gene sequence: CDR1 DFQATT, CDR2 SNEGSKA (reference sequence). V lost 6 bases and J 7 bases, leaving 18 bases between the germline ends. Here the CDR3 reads CSANRVGEGTQYF. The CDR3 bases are TGCAGTGCAAACAGGGTAGGGGAAGGGACCCAGTACTTC.

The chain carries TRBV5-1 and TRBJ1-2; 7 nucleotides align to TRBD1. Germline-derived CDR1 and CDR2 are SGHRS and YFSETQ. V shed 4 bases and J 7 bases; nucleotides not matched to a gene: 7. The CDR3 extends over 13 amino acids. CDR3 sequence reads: CASSLTGSRGYTF. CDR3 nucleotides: TGCGCCAGCAGCCTGACAGGGAGTCGTGGCTACACCTTC.

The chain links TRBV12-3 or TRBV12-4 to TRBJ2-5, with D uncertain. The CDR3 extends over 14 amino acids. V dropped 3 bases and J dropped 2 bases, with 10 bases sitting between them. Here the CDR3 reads CASSLWAFQETQYF. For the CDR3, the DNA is TGTGCCAGCAGTTTGTGGGCTTTTCAAGAGACCCAGTACTTC.

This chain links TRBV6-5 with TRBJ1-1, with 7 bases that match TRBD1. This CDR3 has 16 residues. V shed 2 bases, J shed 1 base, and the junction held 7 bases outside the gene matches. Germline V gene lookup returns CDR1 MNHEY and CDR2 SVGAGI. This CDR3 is CASSYAGQWTNTEAFF. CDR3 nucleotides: TGTGCCAGCAGTTACGCGGGACAGTGGACGAACACTGAAGCTTTCTTT.

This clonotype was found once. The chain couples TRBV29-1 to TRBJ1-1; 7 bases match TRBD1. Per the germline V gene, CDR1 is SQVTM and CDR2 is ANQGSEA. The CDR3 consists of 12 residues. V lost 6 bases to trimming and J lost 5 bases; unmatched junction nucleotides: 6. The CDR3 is CSVNDRETEAFF. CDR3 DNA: TGCAGCGTCAACGACAGGGAGACTGAAGCTTTCTTT.

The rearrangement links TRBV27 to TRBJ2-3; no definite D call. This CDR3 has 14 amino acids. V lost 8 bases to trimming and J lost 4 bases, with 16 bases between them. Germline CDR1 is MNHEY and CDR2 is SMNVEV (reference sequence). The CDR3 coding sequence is TGTGCCAGCGGATTACAGTGGGGTGCAGATACGCAGTATTTT. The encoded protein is CASGLQWGADTQYF.

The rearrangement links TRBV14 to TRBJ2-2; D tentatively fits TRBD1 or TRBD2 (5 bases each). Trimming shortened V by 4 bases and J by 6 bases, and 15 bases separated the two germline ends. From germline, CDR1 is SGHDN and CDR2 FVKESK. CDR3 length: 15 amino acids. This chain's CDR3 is CASSRQWGRPGELFF. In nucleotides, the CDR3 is TGTGCCAGCAGCCGCCAGTGGGGACGACCCGGGGAGCTGTTTTTT.

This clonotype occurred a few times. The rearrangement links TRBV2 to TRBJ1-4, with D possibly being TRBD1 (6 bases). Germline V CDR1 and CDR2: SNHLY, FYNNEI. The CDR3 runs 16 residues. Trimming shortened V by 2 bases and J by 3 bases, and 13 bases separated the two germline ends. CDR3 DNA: TGTGCCAGCAGTGAACAAGGGGGGGCCTCTAATGAAAAACTGTTTTTT. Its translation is CASSEQGGASNEKLFF.

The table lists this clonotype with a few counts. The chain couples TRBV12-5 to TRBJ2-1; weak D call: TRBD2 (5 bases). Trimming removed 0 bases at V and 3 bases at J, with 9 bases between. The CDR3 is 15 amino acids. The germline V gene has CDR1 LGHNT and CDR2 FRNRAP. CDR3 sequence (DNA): TGTGCTAGTGGTTTGGTACGTGCGGGCTACAATGAGCAGTTCTTC. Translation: CASGLVRAGYNEQFF.